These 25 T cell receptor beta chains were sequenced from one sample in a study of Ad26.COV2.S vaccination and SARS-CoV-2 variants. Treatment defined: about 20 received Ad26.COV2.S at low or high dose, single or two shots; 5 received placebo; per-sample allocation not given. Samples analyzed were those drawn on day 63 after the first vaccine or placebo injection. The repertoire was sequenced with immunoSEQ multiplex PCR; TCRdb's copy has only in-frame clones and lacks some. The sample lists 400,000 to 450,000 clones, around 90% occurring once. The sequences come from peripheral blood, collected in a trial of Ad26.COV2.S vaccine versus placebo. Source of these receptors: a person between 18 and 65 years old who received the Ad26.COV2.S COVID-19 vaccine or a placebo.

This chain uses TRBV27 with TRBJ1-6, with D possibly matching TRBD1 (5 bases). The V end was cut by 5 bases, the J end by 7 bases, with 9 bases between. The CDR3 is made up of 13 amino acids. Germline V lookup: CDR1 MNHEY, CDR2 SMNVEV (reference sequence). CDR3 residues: CASSLTANSPLHF. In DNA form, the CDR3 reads TGTGCCAGCAGTCTGACAGCAAATTCACCCCTCCACTTT.

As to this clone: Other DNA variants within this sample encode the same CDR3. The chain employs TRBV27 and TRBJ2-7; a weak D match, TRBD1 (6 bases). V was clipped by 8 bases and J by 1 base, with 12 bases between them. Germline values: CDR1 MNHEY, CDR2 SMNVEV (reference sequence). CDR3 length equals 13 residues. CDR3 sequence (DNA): TGTGCCAGCTCGCTTGGACAGTCCTACGAGCAGTACTTC. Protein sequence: CASSLGQSYEQYF.

CDR3 bases: TGTGCCAGCAGTTACCCCCCCAAAACTGAAGCTTTCTTT. Protein sequence: CASSYPPKTEAFF. The genes are TRBV6-2 or TRBV6-3 and TRBJ1-1; D is uncertain. This CDR3 spans 13 amino acids. The germline gives CDR1 MNHEY, CDR2 SVGEGT. With 2 bases removed from V and 5 bases from J, the gap between germline ends came to 9 bases.

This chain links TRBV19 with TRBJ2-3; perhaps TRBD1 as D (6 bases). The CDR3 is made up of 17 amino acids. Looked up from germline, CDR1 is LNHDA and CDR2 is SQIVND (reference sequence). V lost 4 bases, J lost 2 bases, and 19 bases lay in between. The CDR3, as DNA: TGTGCCAGTAGTACAACAGGGACCGCAAGCTACACAGATACGCAGTATTTT. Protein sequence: CASSTTGTASYTDTQYF.

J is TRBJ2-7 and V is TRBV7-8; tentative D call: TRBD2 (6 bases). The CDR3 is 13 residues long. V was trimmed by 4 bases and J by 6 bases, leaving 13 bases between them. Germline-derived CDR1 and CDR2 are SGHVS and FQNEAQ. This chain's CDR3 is CASSSMGGIEQYF. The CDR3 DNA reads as TGTGCCAGCAGCTCTATGGGGGGAATCGAGCAGTACTTC.

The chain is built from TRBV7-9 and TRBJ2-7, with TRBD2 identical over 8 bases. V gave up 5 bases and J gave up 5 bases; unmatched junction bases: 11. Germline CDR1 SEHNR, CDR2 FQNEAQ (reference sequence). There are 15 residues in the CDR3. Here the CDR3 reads CASSAAGEGRHEQYF. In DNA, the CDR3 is TGTGCCAGCAGCGCAGCGGGAGAAGGCCGCCACGAGCAGTACTTC.

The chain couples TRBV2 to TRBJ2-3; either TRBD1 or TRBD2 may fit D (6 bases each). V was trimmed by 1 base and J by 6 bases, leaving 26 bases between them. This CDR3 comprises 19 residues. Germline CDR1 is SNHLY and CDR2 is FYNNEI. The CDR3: CASSEEGGLGATREDTQYF. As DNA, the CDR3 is TGTGCCAGCAGTGAAGAAGGGGGTCTGGGTGCGACTAGGGAGGATACGCAGTATTTT.

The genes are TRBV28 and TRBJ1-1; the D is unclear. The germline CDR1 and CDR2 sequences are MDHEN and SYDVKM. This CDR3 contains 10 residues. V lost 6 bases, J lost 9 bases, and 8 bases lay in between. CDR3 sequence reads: CASSDVQAFF. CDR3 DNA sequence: TGTGCCAGCAGCGACGTGCAAGCTTTCTTT.

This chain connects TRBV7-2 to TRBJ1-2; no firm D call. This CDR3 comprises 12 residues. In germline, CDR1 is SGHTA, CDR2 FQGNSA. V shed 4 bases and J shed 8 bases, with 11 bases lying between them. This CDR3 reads CASSSGALGYTF. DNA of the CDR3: TGTGCCAGCAGCTCAGGAGCGTTGGGCTACACCTTC.

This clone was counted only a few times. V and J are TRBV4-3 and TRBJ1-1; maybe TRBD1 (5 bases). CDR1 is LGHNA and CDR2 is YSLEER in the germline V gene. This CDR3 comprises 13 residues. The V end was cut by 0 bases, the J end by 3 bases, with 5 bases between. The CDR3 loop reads CASSQDRDTEAFF. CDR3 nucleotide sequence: TGCGCCAGCAGCCAAGACAGGGACACTGAAGCTTTCTTT.

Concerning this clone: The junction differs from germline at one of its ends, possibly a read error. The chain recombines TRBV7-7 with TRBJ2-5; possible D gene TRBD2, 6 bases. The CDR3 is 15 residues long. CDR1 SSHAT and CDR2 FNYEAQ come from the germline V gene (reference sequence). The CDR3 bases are TGTGCTAGCAGCTTAGGAAGCGGGTATCAAGAGACCCAGTACTTC. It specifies CASSLGSGYQETQYF.

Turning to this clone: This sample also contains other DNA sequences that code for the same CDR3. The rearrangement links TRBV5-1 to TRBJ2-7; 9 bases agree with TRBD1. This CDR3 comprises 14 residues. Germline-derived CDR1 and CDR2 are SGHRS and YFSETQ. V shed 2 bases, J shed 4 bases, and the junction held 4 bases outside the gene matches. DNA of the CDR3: TGCGCCAGCAGCTTCGGGACAGGGCCTTACGAGCAGTACTTC. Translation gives CASSFGTGPYEQYF.

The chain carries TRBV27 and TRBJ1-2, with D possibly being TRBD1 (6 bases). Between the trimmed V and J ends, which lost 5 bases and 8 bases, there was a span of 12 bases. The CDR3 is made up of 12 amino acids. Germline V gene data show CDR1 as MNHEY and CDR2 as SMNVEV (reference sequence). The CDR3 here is CASSPRGWGYTF. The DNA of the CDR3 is TGTGCCAGCAGTCCCAGGGGATGGGGCTACACCTTC.

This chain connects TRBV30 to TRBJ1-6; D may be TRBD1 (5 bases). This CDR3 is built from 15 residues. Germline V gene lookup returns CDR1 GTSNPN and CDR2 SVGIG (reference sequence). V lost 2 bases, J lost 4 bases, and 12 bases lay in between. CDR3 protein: CAWSLGRKYNSPLHF. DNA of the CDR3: TGTGCCTGGAGTTTGGGGCGAAAGTATAATTCACCCCTCCACTTT.

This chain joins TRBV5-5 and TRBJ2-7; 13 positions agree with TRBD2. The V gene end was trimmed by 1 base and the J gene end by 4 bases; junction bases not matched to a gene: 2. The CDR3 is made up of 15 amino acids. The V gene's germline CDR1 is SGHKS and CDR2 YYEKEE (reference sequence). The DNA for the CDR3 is TGTGCCAGCAGCTTGACTAGCGGGAGGGCTTACGAGCAGTACTTC. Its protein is CASSLTSGRAYEQYF.

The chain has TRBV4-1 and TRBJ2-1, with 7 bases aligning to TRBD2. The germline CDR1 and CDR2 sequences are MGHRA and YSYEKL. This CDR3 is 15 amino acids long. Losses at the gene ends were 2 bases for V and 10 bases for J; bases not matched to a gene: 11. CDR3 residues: CASSQYGLGFGEQFF. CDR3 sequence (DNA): TGCGCCAGCAGCCAATACGGACTAGGGTTTGGGGAGCAGTTCTTC.

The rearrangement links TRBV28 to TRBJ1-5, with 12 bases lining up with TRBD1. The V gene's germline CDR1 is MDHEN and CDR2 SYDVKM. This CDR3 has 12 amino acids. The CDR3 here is CGDRGPNQPQHF. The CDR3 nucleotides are TGTGGGGACAGGGGGCCCAATCAGCCCCAGCATTTT.

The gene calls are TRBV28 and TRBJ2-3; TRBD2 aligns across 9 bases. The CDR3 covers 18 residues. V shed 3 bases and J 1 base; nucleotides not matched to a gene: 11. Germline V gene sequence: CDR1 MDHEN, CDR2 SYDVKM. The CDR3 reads CASSFMAGGPVGTDTQYF. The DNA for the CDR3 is TGTGCCAGCAGTTTTATGGCGGGAGGGCCCGTCGGCACAGATACGCAGTATTTT.

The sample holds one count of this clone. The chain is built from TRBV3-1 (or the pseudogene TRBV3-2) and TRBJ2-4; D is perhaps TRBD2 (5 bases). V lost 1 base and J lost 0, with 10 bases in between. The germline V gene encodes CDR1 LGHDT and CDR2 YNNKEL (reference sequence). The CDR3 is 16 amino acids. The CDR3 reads CASSQGSGLAKNIQYF. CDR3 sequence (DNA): TGTGCCAGCAGCCAAGGGAGCGGATTAGCCAAAAACATTCAGTACTTC.

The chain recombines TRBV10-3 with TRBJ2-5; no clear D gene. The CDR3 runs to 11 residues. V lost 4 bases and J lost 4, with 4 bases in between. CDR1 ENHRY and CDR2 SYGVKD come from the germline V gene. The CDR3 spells CAISAGETQYF. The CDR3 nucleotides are TGTGCCATCAGTGCCGGAGAGACCCAGTACTTC.

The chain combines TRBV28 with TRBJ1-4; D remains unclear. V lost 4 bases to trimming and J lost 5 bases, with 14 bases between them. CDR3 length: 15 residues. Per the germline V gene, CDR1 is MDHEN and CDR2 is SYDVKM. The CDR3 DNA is TGTGCCAGCAGTTCTCCCTCGGCGCCGAATGAAAAACTGTTTTTT. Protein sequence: CASSSPSAPNEKLFF.

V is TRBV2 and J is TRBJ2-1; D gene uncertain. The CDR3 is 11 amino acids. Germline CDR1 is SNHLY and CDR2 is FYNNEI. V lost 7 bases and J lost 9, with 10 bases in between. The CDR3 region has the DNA TGTGCCAGCACCTCGTCCCTTGAGCAGTTCTTC. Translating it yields CASTSSLEQFF.

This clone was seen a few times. The CDR3 DNA sequence: TGTGCCAGCAGTCCGTACCTTTTCAATGAGCAGTTCTTC. Its translation: CASSPYLFNEQFF. The chain has TRBV14 and TRBJ2-1; no clear D gene. The germline V gene has CDR1 SGHDN and CDR2 FVKESK. There are 13 residues in the CDR3. Trimming took off 6 bases at V and 6 bases at J, with 12 bases between the two ends.

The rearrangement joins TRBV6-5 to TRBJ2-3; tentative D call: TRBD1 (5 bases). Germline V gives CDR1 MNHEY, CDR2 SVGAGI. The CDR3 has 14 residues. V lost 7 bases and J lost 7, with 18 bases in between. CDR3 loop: CASIPQGYFNTQYF. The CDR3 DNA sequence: TGTGCCAGCATCCCCCAGGGATATTTTAATACGCAGTATTTT.

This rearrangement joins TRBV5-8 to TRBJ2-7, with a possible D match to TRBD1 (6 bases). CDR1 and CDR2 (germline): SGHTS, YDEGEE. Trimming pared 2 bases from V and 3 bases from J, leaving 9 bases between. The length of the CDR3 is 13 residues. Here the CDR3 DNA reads TGTGCCAGCAGCTTCACACAGGGCTACGAGCAGTACTTC. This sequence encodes CASSFTQGYEQYF.